The table lists the clone carrying this T cell receptor (beta chain) with a few counts. This CDR3 has 13 amino acids. V shed 6 bases and J shed 7 bases, with 15 bases lying between them. Germline V CDR1 and CDR2: MNHEY, SMNVEV (reference sequence). The sample originates from a study of blood T cell repertoires in COVID-19. The overall study: The United States, Italy and Spain supplied acute and convalescent COVID-19 samples. Sources were T cells, B-cell-depleted T cells, or PBMCs; the material itself was cDNA or gDNA.

As originally analysed: Reference gene primer amplification yielded estimated nucleated cell counts. Data came from immunoSEQ multiplex PCR; TCRdb stores just in-frame clones and leaves some out. Clonal size and the V and J genes are those of that table, whereas D and trimming came from the DNA. Of some 130,000 clones in the sample, about 78% were seen once. The gene calls are TRBV27 and TRBJ1-2; no reliable D call. The receptor's source is a man aged 60 to 75 who had recovered from COVID-19. Sequencing used peripheral blood. The CDR3 loop reads CASSTRRNFGYTF. DNA of the CDR3: TGTGCCAGCAGCACCCGGAGGAATTTTGGCTACACCTTC.